This TCR beta chain was recorded in a study of regulatory T cells in long-lasting Graves disease. To make TCR beta libraries, researchers used iRepertoire HTBI primers and Arm-PCR of CDR3 regions. TCRdb itself ran the multiplex PCR reads through MiXCR, one entry per CDR3 protein. The sample includes hundreds of thousands of distinct CDR3 sequences, approximately 15% seen only once; the top ten take approximately 9.3%. General study findings and limits: TCR diversity in persistent Graves' patients was below that of newly diagnosed ones. Persistent disease favored TRBV28, TRBJ1-2 and TRBJ2-5.

This clonotype was detected ten times or more. What it recognizes is unknown. Time point here: newly diagnosed GD, antithyroid drugs for less than 3 months. Making the TCR library involved RNA that had been extracted from PBMCs. The length of the CDR3 is 14 residues. V was cut by 1 base and J by 0 bases, with 6 bases left in between. CDR1 and CDR2 (germline): SNHLY, FYNNEI. This same sample was also taken into another study, of T cells in Graves' hyperthyroidism and ophthalmopathy. That source notes: HTBI primers were the set used in a first-round RT-PCR of the TCR CDR3.

The sequences come from peripheral blood mononuclear cells (PBMCs), collected at new diagnosis, from a patient treated with antithyroid drugs. The chain couples TRBV2 to TRBJ2-5; no clear D gene. This receptor was taken from a man aged 25-45 years with Graves disease. CDR3 sequence: CASSEGVYQETQYF. CDR3 coding DNA: TGTGCCAGCAGTGAAGGGGTGTACCAAGAGACCCAGTACTTC.